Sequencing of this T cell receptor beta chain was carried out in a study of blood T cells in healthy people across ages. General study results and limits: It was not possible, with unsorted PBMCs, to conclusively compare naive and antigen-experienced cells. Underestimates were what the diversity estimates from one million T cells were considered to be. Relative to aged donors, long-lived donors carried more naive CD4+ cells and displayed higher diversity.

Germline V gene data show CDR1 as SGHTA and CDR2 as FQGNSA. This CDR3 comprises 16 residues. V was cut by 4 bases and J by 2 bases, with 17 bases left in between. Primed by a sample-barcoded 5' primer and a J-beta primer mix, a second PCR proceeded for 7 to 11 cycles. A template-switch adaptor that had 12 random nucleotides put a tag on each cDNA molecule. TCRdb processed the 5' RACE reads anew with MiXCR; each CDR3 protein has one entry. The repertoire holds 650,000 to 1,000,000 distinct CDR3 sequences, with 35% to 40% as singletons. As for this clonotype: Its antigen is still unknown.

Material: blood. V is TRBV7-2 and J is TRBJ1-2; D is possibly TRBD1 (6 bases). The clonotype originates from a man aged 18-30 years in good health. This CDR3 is CASSSLLGGANYGYTF. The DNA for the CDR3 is TGTGCCAGCAGCTCCCTACTCGGGGGCGCCAACTATGGCTACACCTTC.